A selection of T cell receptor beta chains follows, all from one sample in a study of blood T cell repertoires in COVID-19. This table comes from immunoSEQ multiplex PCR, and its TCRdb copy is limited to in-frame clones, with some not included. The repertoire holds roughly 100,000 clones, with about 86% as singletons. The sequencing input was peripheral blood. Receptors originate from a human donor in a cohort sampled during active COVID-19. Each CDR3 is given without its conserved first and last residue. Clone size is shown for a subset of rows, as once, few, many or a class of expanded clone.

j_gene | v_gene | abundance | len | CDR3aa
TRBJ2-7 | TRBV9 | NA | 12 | ASSVASGTYEQY
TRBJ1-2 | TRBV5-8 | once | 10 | ASSLGQGGYT
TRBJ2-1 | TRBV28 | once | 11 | ASSYRGRHEQF
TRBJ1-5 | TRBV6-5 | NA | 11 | ASRTGAGQPQH
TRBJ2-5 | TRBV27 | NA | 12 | ASSLGAPPETQY
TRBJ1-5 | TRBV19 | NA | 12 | ARRFRGRHQPQH
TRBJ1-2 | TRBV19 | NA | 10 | ASSPINYGYT
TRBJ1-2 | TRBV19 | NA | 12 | ATPRDRVYNGYT
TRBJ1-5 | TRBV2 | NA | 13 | ASRKQGTSNQPQH
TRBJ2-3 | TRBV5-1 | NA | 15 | ASGSPSGRTMSDTQY
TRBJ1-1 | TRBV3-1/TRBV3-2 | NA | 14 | ASSQGDRVDFTEAF
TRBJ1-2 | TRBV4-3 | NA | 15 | ASSQESLRGTLGGYT
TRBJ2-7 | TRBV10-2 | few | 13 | ATRLAQWSKTEQY
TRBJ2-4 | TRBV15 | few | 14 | ATNPGLAGLGNIQY
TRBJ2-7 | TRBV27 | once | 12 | ASSSWDRGDEQY
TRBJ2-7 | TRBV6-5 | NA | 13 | ASTYVQGMTYEQY
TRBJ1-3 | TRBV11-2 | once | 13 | ASSLGPRQGNTIY